Presented here are 30 T cell receptor beta chains from one specimen sequenced in a study of Ad26.COV2.S vaccination and SARS-CoV-2 variants. Sequencing used immunoSEQ multiplex PCR; TCRdb keeps in-frame clones, though not all of them. The sample yields 350,000 to 500,000 clones, about 91% seen once. Stated treatment: over 15 received Ad26.COV2.S at low or high dose, single or two shots; roughly 5 received placebo; per-sample allocation not given. At day 63 after the first vaccine or placebo injection, samples were drawn. This sample comprised peripheral blood, obtained in a trial of Ad26.COV2.S vaccine versus placebo. These receptors all stem from a person aged 18-60 years who received the Ad26.COV2.S COVID-19 vaccine or a placebo.

Regarding this clone: Distinct nucleotide sequences in the sample also encode this CDR3. V gene TRBV6-2 or TRBV6-3 combines with J gene TRBJ1-5; tentative D call: TRBD1 (5 bases). This CDR3 has 11 amino acids. Per germline, CDR1 MNHEY and CDR2 SVGEGT. V gave up 6 bases and J gave up 6 bases, with 6 bases separating them. The CDR3 coding sequence is TGTGCCAGCAGCCAGGGTCAGCCCCAGCATTTT. This translates into CASSQGQPQHF.

The V call is TRBV4-2, the J call TRBJ2-5; TRBD1 aligns across 7 bases. The CDR3 is 15 residues long. The J segment lost 0 bases and the V segment lost 2 bases, leaving 3 bases of the junction unmatched. The germline gives CDR1 LGHNA, CDR2 YNFKEQ. The CDR3 DNA follows: TGTGCCAGCAGCCAAACAGGGGCGTACCAAGAGACCCAGTACTTC. Its protein product is CASSQTGAYQETQYF.

The gene calls are TRBV3-1 (or the pseudogene TRBV3-2) and TRBJ2-1, with a tentative D call TRBD2 (5 bases). Per the germline V gene, CDR1 is LGHDT and CDR2 is YNNKEL (reference sequence). V lost 3 bases, J lost 10 bases, and 10 bases lay in between. This CDR3 spans 12 amino acids. This CDR3 is CASSHGRGEQFF. DNA of the CDR3: TGTGCCAGCAGCCATGGCCGAGGGGAGCAGTTCTTC.

The genes are TRBV15 and TRBJ2-1; tentative D call: TRBD1 (5 bases). Trimming shortened V by 8 bases and J by 6 bases, and 11 bases separated the two germline ends. The CDR3 consists of 12 residues. CDR1 and CDR2 (germline): LNHNV, YYDKDF (reference sequence). This CDR3 is CATGLGVNEQFF. DNA of the CDR3: TGTGCCACCGGGCTAGGGGTCAATGAGCAGTTCTTC. Full variable domain (rest looked up from reference TRBV15 and TRBJ2-1): DAMVIQNPRYQVTQFGKPVTLSCSQTLNHNVMYWYQQKSSQAPKLLFHYYDKDFNNEADTPDNFQSRRPNTSFCFLDIRSPGLGDTAMYLCATGLGVNEQFFGPGTRLTVL.

The V gene is TRBV19, the J gene TRBJ1-5, with D tentatively TRBD1 (5 bases). CDR1 and CDR2 (germline): LNHDA, SQIVND (reference sequence). Trimming removed 6 bases from V and 3 bases from J, with 12 bases in between. This CDR3 has 14 residues. Here the CDR3 reads CASREWGVNQPQHF. As DNA, the CDR3 is TGTGCCAGTAGGGAGTGGGGGGTCAATCAGCCCCAGCATTTT.

J is TRBJ1-5 and V is TRBV5-8; D perhaps matches TRBD1 (6 bases). Deletions cut 7 bases from V and 0 bases from J, with 8 bases between. Germline loops: CDR1 SGHTS, CDR2 YDEGEE. The CDR3 sequence is 13 residues long. The CDR3 DNA is TGTGCCAGCCAGGGGTATAGCAATCAGCCCCAGCATTTT. This gives the protein CASQGYSNQPQHF.

The V gene is TRBV27, the J gene TRBJ2-3; TRBD2 matches at 9 bases. V lost 2 bases, J lost 7 bases, and 7 bases stayed unmatched. Germline values: CDR1 MNHEY, CDR2 SMNVEV (reference sequence). The CDR3 spans 15 residues. The CDR3 region is CASSLGFSGGYTQYF. CDR3 coding DNA: TGTGCCAGCAGTTTAGGTTTTAGCGGGGGTTATACGCAGTATTTT.

The V and J genes are TRBV3-1 (or the pseudogene TRBV3-2) and TRBJ1-6; 7 bases are shared with TRBD1. Looked up from germline, CDR1 is LGHDT and CDR2 is YNNKEL (reference sequence). This CDR3 spans 17 amino acids. V lost 2 bases to trimming and J lost 1 base; unmatched junction nucleotides: 5. CDR3 residues: CASSQRQGGSYNSPLHF. Written as DNA, the CDR3 is TGTGCCAGCAGCCAACGACAGGGAGGATCCTATAATTCACCCCTCCACTTT.

The chain has TRBV6-6 and TRBJ2-7; TRBD1 agrees at 9 bases. J gave up 3 bases and V 2 bases, and 8 bases lay outside the gene matches. CDR3 length equals 16 residues. The V gene's germline CDR1 is MNHNY and CDR2 SVGAGI (reference sequence). The CDR3 here is CASSYPSRTGDYEQYF. The CDR3 DNA reads as TGTGCCAGCAGTTACCCCAGCCGGACAGGGGACTACGAGCAGTACTTC.

The chain joins TRBV28 to TRBJ2-7; the match to TRBD1 covers 7 bases. The CDR3 covers 16 residues. Germline assignment: CDR1 MDHEN and CDR2 SYDVKM. V gave up 5 bases and J gave up 2 bases; unmatched junction bases: 12. Here the CDR3 DNA reads TGTGCCAGCAGTAAAATTGACAGGGCACCGGCCTACGAGCAGTACTTC. This codes for CASSKIDRAPAYEQYF. The variable domain in full, with the rest retrieved from reference TRBV28 and TRBJ2-7, is DVKVTQSSRYLVKRTGEKVFLECVQDMDHENMFWYRQDPGLGLRLIYFSYDVKMKEKGDIPEGYSVSREKKERFSLILESASTNQTSMYLCASSKIDRAPAYEQYFGPGTRLTVT.

The V gene is TRBV5-6, the J gene TRBJ1-2; D remains ambiguous. The V and J ends lost 6 bases and 4 bases respectively, with 10 bases between them. Germline CDR1 reads SGHDT; CDR2 reads YYEEEE. CDR3 length equals 12 residues. The chain's CDR3 is CASTRSVYGYTF. CDR3 nucleotide sequence: TGTGCCAGCACCCGGTCGGTCTATGGCTACACCTTC. The full variable domain, completed using reference TRBV5-6 and TRBJ1-2, is DAGVTQSPTHLIKTRGQQVTLRCSPKSGHDTVSWYQQALGQGPQFIFQYYEEEERQRGNFPDRFSGHQFPNYSSELNVNALLLGDSALYLCASTRSVYGYTFGSGTRLTVV.

This clone was seen only once. The rearrangement joins TRBV7-2 to TRBJ1-6; 7 positions agree with TRBD1. From germline, CDR1 is SGHTA and CDR2 FQGNSA. This CDR3 spans 17 amino acids. J gave up 7 bases and V 4 bases, and 13 bases lay outside the gene matches. The CDR3 sequence is CASSSRTGYSVNSPLHF. The CDR3 coding sequence is TGTGCCAGCAGCTCCCGGACAGGTTATTCCGTAAATTCACCCCTCCACTTT.

This clone has a handful of counts. The rearrangement uses TRBV7-9 and TRBJ2-7, with 7 bases that match TRBD1. V lost 2 bases and J lost 3; bases outside the gene matches: 10. CDR1 is SEHNR and CDR2 is FQNEAQ in the germline V gene (reference sequence). This CDR3 contains 16 residues. Written as DNA, the CDR3 is TGTGCCAGCAGCTTACTGGAGACAGGGACCGTCTACGAGCAGTACGTC. This translates into CASSLLETGTVYEQYV.

The V gene is TRBV10-1, the J gene TRBJ2-3; 16 bases are shared with TRBD2. CDR1 is WNHNN and CDR2 is SYGVQD in the germline V gene (reference sequence). Losses at the gene ends were 7 bases for V and 2 bases for J; bases not matched to a gene: 15. This CDR3 comprises 20 residues. The CDR3 DNA sequence: TGCGCCAGCACTTCAGGGACTAGCGGGAGGGCCTTCAACTACACAGATACGCAGTATTTT. Its translation is CASTSGTSGRAFNYTDTQYF.

The gene calls are TRBV27 and TRBJ2-7; 7 nucleotides line up with TRBD1. V gave up 3 bases and J gave up 0 bases; unmatched junction bases: 8. This CDR3 contains 16 residues. The germline gives CDR1 MNHEY, CDR2 SMNVEV (reference sequence). CDR3 amino acids: CASSLSPGTASYEQYF. Here the CDR3 DNA reads TGTGCCAGCAGTTTGTCCCCCGGGACAGCCTCCTACGAGCAGTACTTC.

This clone was seen only once. This chain links TRBV7-2 with TRBJ2-7, with 7 positions matching TRBD2. Trimming removed 3 bases from V and 3 bases from J; junction bases left unmatched: 5. The CDR3 is 14 residues long. Looked up from germline, CDR1 is SGHTA and CDR2 is FQGNSA. CDR3 sequence: CASSFQSGDYEQYV. CDR3 nucleotides: TGTGCCAGCAGCTTCCAAAGCGGGGACTACGAGCAGTACGTC.

V is TRBV7-9 and J is TRBJ1-1, with 7 bases matching TRBD1. Germline CDR1 SEHNR, CDR2 FQNEAQ (reference sequence). The CDR3 spans 14 residues. Losses at the gene ends were 5 bases for V and 5 bases for J; bases not matched to a gene: 8. The CDR3 here is CASSPRTGGTEAFF. In DNA form, the CDR3 reads TGTGCCAGCAGCCCGCGGACAGGCGGTACTGAAGCTTTCTTT.

This chain joins TRBV6-1 and TRBJ1-5; no reliable D call. The V gene's germline CDR1 is MNHNS and CDR2 SASEGT. V was shortened by 1 base and J by 0 bases, with 10 bases between the two germline ends. CDR3 length equals 16 residues. The CDR3 loop is CASSEGFRYSNQPQHF. In DNA form, the CDR3 reads TGTGCCAGCAGTGAAGGATTCCGTTATAGCAATCAGCCCCAGCATTTT.

This chain joins TRBV20-1 and TRBJ2-3, with D possibly TRBD2 on 6 matching bases. The CDR3 runs 15 residues. Trimming left V 3 bases short and J 0 bases short, with 13 bases between. Germline V CDR1 and CDR2: DFQATT, SNEGSKA (reference sequence). The CDR3 region has the DNA TGCAGTGCTAGTTCGGGCGGGGTGAGCACAGATACGCAGTATTTT. This encodes CSASSGGVSTDTQYF.

J is TRBJ2-1 and V is TRBV29-1; 13 bases fit TRBD2. Per the germline V gene, CDR1 is SQVTM and CDR2 is ANQGSEA. This CDR3 spans 13 amino acids. CDR3 nucleotides: TGCACCACTAGCGGGAGGGATTACAATGAGCAGTTCTTC. It encodes CTTSGRDYNEQFF.

The chain is built from TRBV2 and TRBJ2-1; perhaps TRBD2 as D (5 bases). The CDR3 runs 15 residues. The V gene's germline CDR1 is SNHLY and CDR2 FYNNEI. Trimming took off 6 bases at V and 1 base at J, with 13 bases between the two ends. The CDR3 coding sequence is TGTGCCAGCAGCATCTTGCGGGCGTCCTACAATGAGCAGTTCTTC. Translated: CASSILRASYNEQFF.

This chain uses TRBV18 with TRBJ2-3, with a tentative D call TRBD1 (6 bases). This CDR3 has 16 residues. V lost 0 bases and J lost 6, with 16 bases in between. Germline V gene data show CDR1 as KGHSH and CDR2 as LQKENI. The CDR3 loop is CASSPPDSRRADTQYF. The CDR3 coding sequence is TGTGCCAGCTCACCACCGGACAGCCGCCGGGCCGATACGCAGTATTTT.

The chain links TRBV29-1 to TRBJ2-3, with TRBD2 identical over 9 bases. Germline V CDR1 and CDR2: SQVTM, ANQGSEA. V was clipped by 6 bases and J by 6 bases; unmatched bases: 10. The CDR3 has 14 residues. The CDR3 coding sequence is TGCAGCGTCGTGTCAGCGGGAGGTTCTGATACGCAGTATTTT. Translating gives CSVVSAGGSDTQYF.

V and J are TRBV6-2 or TRBV6-3 and TRBJ1-4, with 10 bases matching TRBD1. The length of the CDR3 is 17 residues. Germline values: CDR1 MNHEY, CDR2 SVGEGT. After removal of 2 bases from V and 3 bases from J, the junction contained 6 bases not matched to a gene. The chain's CDR3 is CASSYMGQGSANEKLFF. The CDR3 bases are TGTGCCAGCAGTTACATGGGACAGGGGTCGGCTAATGAAAAACTGTTTTTT.

The chain uses TRBV29-1 and TRBJ2-7; D perhaps matches TRBD1 (7 bases). Germline values: CDR1 SQVTM, CDR2 ANQGSEA. The V end was cut by 4 bases, the J end by 2 bases, with 12 bases between. The CDR3 has 13 amino acids. CDR3 sequence: CSVGGTVTYEQYF. The DNA for the CDR3 is TGCAGCGTTGGCGGGACAGTCACCTACGAGCAGTACTTC.

The chain links TRBV15 to TRBJ1-5, with no clear D. The CDR3 extends over 13 amino acids. V was clipped by 5 bases and J by 5 bases, with 10 bases between them. Germline V lookup: CDR1 LNHNV, CDR2 YYDKDF (reference sequence). The CDR3 coding sequence is TGTGCCACCAGCGGCGGAAAGGATCAGCCCCAGCATTTT. This encodes CATSGGKDQPQHF.

This clone was seen a few times. V and J are TRBV27 and TRBJ2-1; D may be TRBD2 (5 bases). Per germline, CDR1 MNHEY and CDR2 SMNVEV (reference sequence). The CDR3 length is 13 residues. With 6 bases removed from V and 2 bases from J, the gap between germline ends came to 8 bases. For the CDR3, the DNA is TGTGCCAGCAGGGAGGCCACCTACAATGAGCAGTTCTTC. The encoded protein is CASREATYNEQFF.

The chain has TRBV5-4 and TRBJ1-1; a weak D match, TRBD1 (5 bases). The germline V gene has CDR1 SGHNT and CDR2 YYREEE (reference sequence). There are 14 residues in the CDR3. The germline V and J ends were trimmed by 4 bases and 3 bases, with 13 bases remaining between them. The DNA for the CDR3 is TGTGCCAGCAGCCCAGGACACCCAGACACTGAAGCTTTCTTT. Amino acid sequence: CASSPGHPDTEAFF. Supplemented by reference TRBV5-4 and TRBJ1-1, the full variable domain reads ETGVTQSPTHLIKTRGQQVTLRCSSQSGHNTVSWYQQALGQGPQFIFQYYREEENGRGNFPPRFSGLQFPNYSSELNVNALELDDSALYLCASSPGHPDTEAFFGQGTRLTVV.

The CDR3 loop reads CSVWAGTAEAFF. The CDR3 DNA reads as TGCAGCGTCTGGGCCGGGACAGCTGAAGCTTTCTTT. The rearrangement links TRBV29-1 to TRBJ1-1, with 7 bases identical to TRBD1. The trim removed 6 bases at V and 6 bases at J, leaving 7 bases unmatched. The CDR3 length is 12 residues. Germline V CDR1 and CDR2: SQVTM, ANQGSEA.

The rearrangement uses TRBV9 and TRBJ2-5; 13 bases line up with TRBD2. This CDR3 spans 17 amino acids. V lost 4 bases to trimming and J lost 5 bases; unmatched junction nucleotides: 11. CDR1 SGDLS and CDR2 YYNGEE come from the germline V gene. This chain's CDR3 is CASSPTSGRARGETQYF. The CDR3 DNA is TGTGCCAGCAGCCCTACTAGCGGGAGGGCCCGGGGGGAGACCCAGTACTTC.